One and the same sample provided the 19 T cell receptor beta chains below, sequenced in a study of T cells in Graves' hyperthyroidism and ophthalmopathy. Amplification targeted TCR beta CDR3 regions from RNA transcripts. The HTBI primer set was used in a first-round RT-PCR of the TCR CDR3. TCRdb redid the calling of the multiplex PCR reads with MiXCR, one entry per CDR3 protein. The sample has 350,000 to 400,000 distinct CDR3 sequences; approximately 15% are singletons. The sample taken for sequencing was blood. These receptors all come from a woman aged 55-69 years with Graves' hyperthyroidism.

There are many counts of this clonotype. The genes are TRBV2 and TRBJ1-1, with 7 bases identical to TRBD1. The germline CDR1 and CDR2 sequences are SNHLY and FYNNEI. This CDR3 region has 14 residues. The V segment lost 6 bases and the J segment 8 bases; nucleotides outside the gene matches: 12. The CDR3 DNA sequence: TGTGCCAGCAGCCCCGGGACAGCCCGATCAGAAGCTTTCTTT. This codes for CASSPGTARSEAFF.

Ten or more counts support this clonotype. The chain combines TRBV20-1 with TRBJ1-1; D perhaps matches TRBD1 (6 bases). Germline V lookup: CDR1 DFQATT, CDR2 SNEGSKA (reference sequence). Trimming took off 3 bases at V and 3 bases at J, with 14 bases between the two ends. This CDR3 spans 14 amino acids. The DNA of the CDR3 is TGCAGTGCTAGTAGGACAGATGCCTACACTGAAGCTTTCTTT. Translating it yields CSASRTDAYTEAFF.

Ten or more counts support this clonotype. V gene TRBV24-1 combines with J gene TRBJ2-1; TRBD1 is a possible D gene (6 bases). The CDR3 loop spans 13 amino acids. Germline V CDR1 and CDR2: KGHDR, SFDVKD. With 7 bases removed from V and 3 bases from J, the gap between germline ends came to 9 bases. The CDR3 spells CATRKDSYNEQFF. The CDR3 bases are TGTGCCACCAGGAAGGACAGCTACAATGAGCAGTTCTTC.

This clonotype was observed a handful of times. The chain joins TRBV4-1 to TRBJ1-1; unclear D gene. The CDR3 is made up of 15 amino acids. Trimming stripped 1 base from V and 0 bases from J, with 9 bases between. CDR1 is MGHRA, CDR2 YSYEKL, per germline. CDR3 region: CASSQGSKLNTEAFF. The CDR3 nucleotides are TGCGCCAGCAGCCAAGGGTCTAAGCTGAACACTGAAGCTTTCTTT.

This clonotype was counted many times. This chain joins TRBV30 and TRBJ2-7; 8 nucleotides match TRBD1. V lost 5 bases to trimming and J lost 3 bases; unmatched junction nucleotides: 6. The CDR3 runs to 13 residues. CDR1 and CDR2 (germline): GTSNPN, SVGIG (reference sequence). The CDR3 DNA reads as TGTGCCTGGTCGGGACAGGACCACTACGAGCAGTACTTC. Encoded protein: CAWSGQDHYEQYF.

This clonotype has a handful of counts. V usage is TRBV6-1 and J usage is TRBJ2-2; no definite D call. V lost 1 base and J lost 3, with 9 bases in between. CDR1 is MNHNS and CDR2 is SASEGT in the germline V gene. The CDR3 runs 15 residues. CDR3 bases: TGTGCCAGCAGTGAAGGAAGCACTTACACCGGGGAGCTGTTTTTT. This sequence encodes CASSEGSTYTGELFF.

This clonotype was counted at least ten times. The chain joins TRBV18 to TRBJ1-1; TRBD1 might be the D (5 bases). The CDR3 is 14 amino acids. Trimming removed 3 bases at V and 5 bases at J, with 13 bases between. Germline V gives CDR1 KGHSH, CDR2 LQKENI. The CDR3 loop reads CASSPGGRVTEAFF. The DNA of the CDR3 is TGTGCCAGCTCACCCGGGGGAAGGGTTACTGAAGCTTTCTTT.

The J gene is TRBJ1-2, the V gene TRBV27; tentatively, D is TRBD1 (6 bases). CDR3 length: 13 residues. Trimming took 8 bases from V and 4 from J, leaving 14 bases between them. The germline gives CDR1 MNHEY, CDR2 SMNVEV (reference sequence). The CDR3, as DNA: TGTGCCAGCGGCCTTGGGGGCGGCTATGGCTACACCTTC. This translates into CASGLGGGYGYTF.

This clonotype was counted ten times or more. The genes are TRBV3-1 and TRBJ2-7, with TRBD1 identical over 12 bases. This CDR3 region has 16 residues. Germline values: CDR1 LGHDT, CDR2 YNNKEL (reference sequence). The trim removed 3 bases at V and 5 bases at J, leaving 8 bases unmatched. CDR3 residues: CASSQDPGQGAHEQYF. The CDR3 nucleotides read TGTGCCAGCAGCCAGGATCCGGGACAGGGGGCCCACGAGCAGTACTTC.

This clonotype was counted many times. The gene calls are TRBV18 and TRBJ2-7; no clear D. The V and J ends lost 0 bases and 3 bases respectively, with 6 bases between them. Germline V lookup: CDR1 KGHSH, CDR2 LQKENI. The CDR3 consists of 13 residues. DNA for the CDR3: TGTGCCAGCTCACCACCGCAGAGCTACGAGCAGTACTTC. Protein product: CASSPPQSYEQYF.

This clonotype was picked up a small number of times. A much larger clone is a single base away; this may be a read error. This is likely a read error, given that the CDR3 carries no conserved phenylalanine or tryptophan at its end. The rearrangement uses TRBV11-2 and TRBJ1-4, with TRBD1 as a possible D gene (6 bases). V was pared by 8 bases and J by 3 bases, with 13 bases between. The CDR3 runs 14 residues. Germline V lookup: CDR1 SGHAT, CDR2 FQNNGV. The CDR3 nucleotides are TGTGCCAGCGGTAGGGGGACGGCTAATGAAAAACTGTTTTCT. Encoded protein: CASGRGTANEKLFS.

This clonotype was observed many times. The chain is built from TRBV29-1 and TRBJ2-7; 10 bases align to TRBD2. The CDR3 loop spans 15 amino acids. V dropped 7 bases and J dropped 6; count of bases not matched to a gene: 15. Germline CDR1 and CDR2: SQVTM and ANQGSEA. CDR3 protein: CSAALLAGDVGEQYF. The CDR3 nucleotides read TGCAGCGCCGCCCTCCTAGCGGGAGATGTGGGCGAGCAGTACTTC.

This clonotype was counted many times. CDR3 region: CATGGERGYTF. The CDR3 DNA follows: TGTGCCACCGGGGGGGAGAGAGGCTACACCTTC. This chain links TRBV7-9 with TRBJ1-2, with D possibly being TRBD1 (5 bases). Germline CDR1 is SEHNR and CDR2 is FQNEAQ (reference sequence). The CDR3 sequence is 11 residues long. V lost 10 bases and J lost 8, with 14 bases in between.

The chain couples TRBV7-9 to TRBJ2-3; D tentatively reads TRBD1 or TRBD2 (6 bases each). Germline lookup yields CDR1 SEHNR and CDR2 FQNEAQ (reference sequence). Between the trimmed V and J ends, which lost 5 bases and 3 bases, there was a span of 15 bases. This CDR3 is built from 15 residues. The CDR3 loop reads CASSLGGSVTDTQYF. For the CDR3, the DNA is TGTGCCAGCAGCCTGGGGGGCTCGGTGACAGATACGCAGTATTTT.

The gene calls are TRBV29-1 and TRBJ2-1, with D possibly matching TRBD1 (6 bases). This CDR3 is built from 17 residues. V lost 1 base, J lost 4 bases, and 20 bases lay in between. Germline V CDR1 and CDR2: SQVTM, ANQGSEA. The CDR3 sequence: CSVEGNLAGVTYNEQFF. CDR3 sequence (DNA): TGCAGCGTTGAAGGAAATCTGGCAGGGGTGACATACAATGAGCAGTTCTTC.

The sample holds many counts of this clonotype. The V call is TRBV27, the J call TRBJ2-1; no definite D call. CDR1 is MNHEY, CDR2 SMNVEV, per germline (reference sequence). The CDR3 length is 18 residues. Trimming cost V 1 base and J 0 bases, with 16 bases left between them. The CDR3 sequence: CASSLWVYESGSYNEQFF. The DNA for the CDR3 is TGTGCCAGCAGTTTATGGGTTTATGAGTCAGGCTCCTACAATGAGCAGTTCTTC.

Of note for this clonotype: The junction and the germline gene differ at one end; a read error may be behind it. The V and J genes are TRBV20-1 and TRBJ2-2; D is undetermined. The CDR3 spans 11 residues. Germline V gene lookup returns CDR1 DFQATT and CDR2 SNEGSKA (reference sequence). CDR3 amino acids: CGARLAGELFF. CDR3 nucleotide sequence: TGCGGTGCCCGGTTGGCGGGGGAGCTGTTTTTT.

The chain carries TRBV29-1 and TRBJ1-1, with 12 bases aligning to TRBD1. The CDR3 covers 17 residues. The V and J ends lost 4 bases and 4 bases, in that order; junction bases with no gene match: 13. The germline gives CDR1 SQVTM, CDR2 ANQGSEA. Here the CDR3 DNA reads TGCAGCGTTGCAATGTTCGGGACAGGGGGCGGGAGCACTGAAGCTTTCTTT. As protein: CSVAMFGTGGGSTEAFF.

This clonotype was detected many times. CDR3 residues: CASSLLDRAEQFF. CDR3 DNA sequence: TGTGCCAGCAGCCTTCTTGACAGGGCCGAGCAGTTCTTC. The V gene is TRBV7-9, the J gene TRBJ2-1, with 7 bases that match TRBD1. The junction had 8 bases not matched to a gene; V was cut back by 5 bases and J by 10 bases. CDR1 is SEHNR and CDR2 is FQNEAQ in the germline V gene (reference sequence). The CDR3 runs to 13 residues. The entire variable domain, with the rest obtained from reference TRBV7-9 and TRBJ2-1, is as follows: DTGVSQNPRHKITKRGQNVTFRCDPISEHNRLYWYRQTLGQGPEFLTYFQNEAQLEKSRLLSDRFSAERPKGSFSTLEIQRTEQGDSAMYLCASSLLDRAEQFFGPGTRLTVL.